Listed below are T cell receptor beta chains from one sample, sequenced in a study of a mutant IDH1 vaccine in newly diagnosed glioma. Their antigens are not known. TCRdb's copy holds only in-frame clones and misses some; the assay was immunoSEQ multiplex PCR. The table includes roughly 61,000 clones, about four fifths detected once. Source: PBMCs, taken from a glioma patient whose treatment included an IDH1 peptide vaccine. The receptors here all came from a man aged 45-60 years with glioma. Both conserved end residues are part of each CDR3. D genes are given only for firm matches. Only some rows state a clone size, as once, few, many or a class for expanded clones.

>TRBV20-1|TRBJ2-5|NA|NA
CSARDRETQYF
TGCAGTGCTAGAGATCGAGAGACCCAGTACTTC
>TRBV7-2|TRBJ2-5|NA|NA
CASRDILQGETQYF
TGTGCCAGCAGGGACATCCTGCAGGGGGAGACCCAGTACTTC
>TRBV28|TRBJ2-2|NA|TRBD2
CASSFVAGSLGTGELFF
TGTGCCAGCAGTTTCGTAGCGGGAAGTTTAGGCACCGGGGAGCTGTTTTTT
>TRBV5-4|TRBJ2-5|NA|NA
CASIQQGIQETQYF
TGTGCCAGCATCCAACAGGGCATACAAGAGACCCAGTACTTC
>TRBV19|TRBJ1-5|NA|NA
CASSQMNSNQPQHF
TGTGCCAGTAGCCAAATGAATAGCAATCAGCCCCAGCATTTT
>TRBV29-1|TRBJ1-2|few|NA
CSVWTDGYTF
TGCAGCGTTTGGACAGATGGCTACACCTTC
>TRBV7-8|TRBJ2-7|once|TRBD1
CASNDRARYEQYF
TGTGCCAGCAACGACAGGGCTCGCTACGAGCAGTACTTC
>TRBV19|TRBJ2-7|NA|NA
CASSIGTGTTSAFYEQYF
TGTGCCAGTAGTATTGGAACAGGGACGACCTCGGCGTTCTACGAGCAGTACTTC
>TRBV19|TRBJ1-5|NA|NA
CASSFGSYRYSNQPQHF
TGTGCCAGTAGTTTTGGGAGTTACCGTTATAGCAATCAGCCCCAGCATTTT
>TRBV7-6|TRBJ2-7|once|NA
CASTPVPTEEQYF
TGTGCCAGCACCCCTGTCCCAACGGAGGAGCAGTACTTC
>TRBV5-6|TRBJ2-1|NA|TRBD2
CASSWKIAGSYNEQFF
TGTGCCAGCAGCTGGAAGATAGCGGGCTCCTACAATGAGCAGTTCTTC
>TRBV6-6|TRBJ1-5|few|TRBD1
CASSLRTGLPQHF
TGTGCCAGCAGTTTACGGACAGGGCTGCCCCAGCATTTT
>TRBV6-5|TRBJ1-2|NA|TRBD1
CASSRTGRDGYTF
TGTGCCAGCAGCCGGACAGGGAGGGATGGCTACACCTTC
>TRBV2|TRBJ2-7|NA|NA
CASRADTAYEQYF
TGTGCCAGCAGGGCGGACACAGCCTACGAGCAGTACTTC
>TRBV30|TRBJ1-6|NA|NA
CAWDRYNSPLHF
TGTGCCTGGGACAGGTATAATTCACCCCTCCACTTT
>TRBV6-5|TRBJ1-2|NA|TRBD1
CASRRQGTNYGYTF
TGTGCCAGCAGGAGACAGGGAACCAACTATGGCTACACCTTC
>TRBV9|TRBJ1-1|few|NA
CASSVASLNTEAFF
TGTGCCAGCAGCGTAGCCAGCCTGAACACTGAAGCTTTCTTT
>TRBV19|TRBJ2-7|NA|NA
CASSFRGTAGRDEQYF
TGTGCCAGTAGTTTCCGAGGGACGGCCGGCCGCGACGAGCAGTACTTC
>TRBV27|TRBJ2-1|few|NA
CASSSRADSYNEQFF
TGTGCCAGCAGTTCTCGGGCCGACTCCTACAATGAGCAGTTCTTC
>TRBV10-3|TRBJ2-3|NA|NA
CAIEGDTDTQYF
TGTGCCATCGAGGGGGACACAGATACGCAGTATTTT
>TRBV19|TRBJ2-7|NA|TRBD1
CASRRGQGDYEQYF
TGTGCCAGTAGGAGAGGACAGGGTGACTACGAGCAGTACTTC
>TRBV15|TRBJ2-5|NA|NA
CATSREAPGTQYF
TGTGCCACCAGCAGAGAAGCCCCGGGGACCCAGTACTTC
>TRBV4-1|TRBJ1-2|NA|NA
CASSRGPGGGYGYTF
TGCGCCAGCAGCCGGGGGCCTGGGGGTGGCTATGGCTACACCTTC
>TRBV2|TRBJ1-1|NA|NA
CASRPRQGPFSEAFF
TGTGCCAGCAGGCCCAGGCAGGGTCCCTTCAGTGAAGCTTTCTTT
>TRBV19|TRBJ1-5|NA|NA
CASSIKGYSNQPQHF
TGTGCCAGTAGTATTAAGGGGTATAGCAATCAGCCCCAGCATTTT
>TRBV5-1|TRBJ2-1|NA|TRBD1
CASSFSQGYNEQFF
TGCGCCAGCAGCTTTTCACAGGGGTACAATGAGCAGTTCTTC
>TRBV5-6|TRBJ2-5|NA|TRBD2
CASRLAGGVETQYF
TGTGCCAGCAGACTAGCGGGAGGGGTGGAGACCCAGTACTTC
>TRBV6-1|TRBJ1-5|few|TRBD1
CASLRQGAAPQHF
TGTGCCAGCCTCCGACAGGGTGCTGCGCCCCAGCATTTT
>TRBV15|TRBJ2-5|NA|NA
CATSRGQGGARETQYF
TGTGCCACCAGCAGAGGGCAGGGGGGAGCGAGAGAGACCCAGTACTTC
>TRBV27|TRBJ2-7|once|NA
CASSLEGDFVYEQYF
TGTGCCAGCAGTTTGGAGGGAGACTTTGTCTACGAGCAGTACTTC
>TRBV5-1|TRBJ2-3|NA|TRBD2
CASSLPLAVRTDTQYF
TGCGCCAGCAGCTTGCCCCTAGCGGTTCGCACAGATACGCAGTATTTT
>TRBV4-3|TRBJ1-3|NA|NA
CASSQDHRRNTIYF
TGCGCCAGCAGCCAAGATCATCGCAGAAACACCATATATTTT
>TRBV18|TRBJ1-1|NA|NA
CASSPPGGYGSTEAFF
TGTGCCAGCTCACCTCCCGGGGGGTACGGTAGCACTGAAGCTTTCTTT
>TRBV28|TRBJ1-4|NA|NA
CASWAGSNEKLFF
TGTGCCAGCTGGGCAGGGTCTAATGAAAAACTGTTTTTT
>TRBV19|TRBJ2-6|once|NA
CAVARSLSGANVLTF
TGTGCCGTCGCCAGATCCCTCTCTGGGGCCAACGTCCTGACTTTC
>TRBV6-5|TRBJ2-1|NA|TRBD2
CASSSPGGLKHEQFF
TGTGCCAGCAGTTCTCCGGGGGGGCTGAAGCATGAGCAGTTCTTC
>TRBV5-1|TRBJ2-1|few|TRBD1
CASTTGDDSSYNEQFF
TGCGCCAGCACGACAGGGGACGATAGCTCCTACAATGAGCAGTTCTTC
>TRBV5-6|TRBJ2-3|NA|NA
CASSLSPRGTDTQYF
TGTGCCAGCAGCTTATCTCCGCGGGGCACAGATACGCAGTATTTT
>TRBV7-9|TRBJ1-2|NA|TRBD1
CASSSMTGQVYYGYTF
TGTGCCAGCAGCTCCATGACGGGACAGGTTTACTATGGCTACACCTTC
>TRBV5-1|TRBJ1-2|NA|NA
CASSRTRGGGYTF
TGCGCCAGCAGCCGGACCCGAGGCGGTGGCTACACCTTC
>TRBV13|TRBJ2-3|NA|TRBD2
CASSLGKTSGSADTQYF
TGTGCCAGCAGCTTAGGGAAGACTAGCGGGAGCGCAGATACGCAGTATTTT
>TRBV19|TRBJ1-1|NA|NA
CASSVTGRTEAFF
TGTGCCAGTAGTGTGACAGGTCGGACTGAAGCTTTCTTT
>TRBV6-1|TRBJ2-1|NA|NA
CASSEVAGPGNEQFF
TGTGCCAGCAGTGAAGTAGCAGGACCAGGAAATGAGCAGTTCTTC
>TRBV2|TRBJ1-1|NA|NA
CASSGQWNTEAFF
TGTGCCAGCAGTGGACAGTGGAACACTGAAGCTTTCTTT
>TRBV4-2|TRBJ2-1|NA|TRBD1
CASSQIDRGEQFF
TGTGCCAGCAGCCAAATTGACAGGGGCGAGCAGTTCTTC
>TRBV7-9|TRBJ2-7|NA|TRBD1
CASSPSPGTGVEQYF
TGTGCCAGCAGCCCCAGTCCCGGGACAGGGGTCGAGCAGTACTTC
>TRBV5-1|TRBJ2-7|NA|NA
CASSLEGGGWYEQYF
TGCGCCAGCAGCTTGGAGGGGGGTGGTTGGTACGAGCAGTACTTC
>TRBV2|TRBJ2-7|NA|TRBD1
CATLSATGPYEQYF
TGTGCCACACTCAGCGCGACAGGGCCCTACGAGCAGTACTTC
>TRBV5-1|TRBJ2-7|NA|NA
CASSLVSNHYEQYF
TGCGCCAGCAGCTTGGTCTCAAATCACTACGAGCAGTACTTC
>TRBV5-4|TRBJ1-2|NA|NA
CASRPTDSYGYTF
TGTGCCAGCAGACCCACAGACAGCTATGGCTACACCTTC
>TRBV9|TRBJ2-1|NA|NA
CASSVTHGNEQFF
TGTGCCAGCAGCGTAACACATGGGAATGAGCAGTTCTTC
>TRBV6-4|TRBJ2-2|NA|TRBD2
CASSGGSTGELFF
TGTGCCAGCAGTGGCGGGAGCACCGGGGAGCTGTTTTTT
>TRBV5-6|TRBJ2-7|NA|NA
CASSFATGEQYF
TGTGCCAGCAGCTTTGCGACGGGCGAGCAGTACTTC
>TRBV2|TRBJ2-1|NA|TRBD2
CASSDGLASDNEQFF
TGTGCCAGCAGTGATGGACTAGCGAGTGACAATGAGCAGTTCTTC